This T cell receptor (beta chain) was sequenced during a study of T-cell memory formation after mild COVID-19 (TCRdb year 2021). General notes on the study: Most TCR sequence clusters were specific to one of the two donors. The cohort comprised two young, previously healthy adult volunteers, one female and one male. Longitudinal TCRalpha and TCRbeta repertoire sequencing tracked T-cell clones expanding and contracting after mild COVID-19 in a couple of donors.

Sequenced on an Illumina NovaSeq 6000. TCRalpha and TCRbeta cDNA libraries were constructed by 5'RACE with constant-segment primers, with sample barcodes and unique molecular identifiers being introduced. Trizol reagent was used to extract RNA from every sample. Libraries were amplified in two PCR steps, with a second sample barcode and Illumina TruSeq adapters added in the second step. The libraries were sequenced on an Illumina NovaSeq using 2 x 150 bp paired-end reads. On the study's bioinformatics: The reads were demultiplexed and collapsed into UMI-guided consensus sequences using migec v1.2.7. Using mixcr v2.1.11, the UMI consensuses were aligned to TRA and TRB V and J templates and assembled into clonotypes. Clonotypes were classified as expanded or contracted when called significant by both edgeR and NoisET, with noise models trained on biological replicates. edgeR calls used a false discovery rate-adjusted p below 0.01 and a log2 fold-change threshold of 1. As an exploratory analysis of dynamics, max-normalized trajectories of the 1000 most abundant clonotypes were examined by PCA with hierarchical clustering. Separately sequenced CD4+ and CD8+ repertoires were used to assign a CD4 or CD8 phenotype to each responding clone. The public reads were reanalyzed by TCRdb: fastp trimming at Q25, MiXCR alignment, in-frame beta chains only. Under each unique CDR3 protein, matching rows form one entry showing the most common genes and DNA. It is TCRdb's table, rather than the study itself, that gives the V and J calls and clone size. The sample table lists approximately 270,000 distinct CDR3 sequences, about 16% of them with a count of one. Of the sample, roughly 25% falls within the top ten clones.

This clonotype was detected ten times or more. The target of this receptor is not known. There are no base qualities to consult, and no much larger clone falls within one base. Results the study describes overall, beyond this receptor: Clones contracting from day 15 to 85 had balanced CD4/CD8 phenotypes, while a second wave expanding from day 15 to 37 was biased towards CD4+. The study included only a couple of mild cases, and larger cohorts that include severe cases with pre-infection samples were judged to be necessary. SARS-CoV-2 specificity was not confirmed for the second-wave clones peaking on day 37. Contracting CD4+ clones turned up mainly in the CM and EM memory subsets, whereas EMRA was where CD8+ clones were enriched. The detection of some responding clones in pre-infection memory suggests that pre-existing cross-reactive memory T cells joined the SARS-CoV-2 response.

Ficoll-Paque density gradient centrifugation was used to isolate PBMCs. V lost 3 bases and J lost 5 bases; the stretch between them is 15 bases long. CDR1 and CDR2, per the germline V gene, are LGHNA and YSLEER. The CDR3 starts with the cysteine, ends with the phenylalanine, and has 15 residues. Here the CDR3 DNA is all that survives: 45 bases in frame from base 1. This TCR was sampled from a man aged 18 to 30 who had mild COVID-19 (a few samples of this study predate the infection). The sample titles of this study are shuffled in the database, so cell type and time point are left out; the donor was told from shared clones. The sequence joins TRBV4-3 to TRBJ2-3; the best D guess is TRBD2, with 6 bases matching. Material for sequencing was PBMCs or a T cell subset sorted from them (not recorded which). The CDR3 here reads CASSQAGFSQDTQYF. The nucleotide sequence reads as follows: TGCGCCAGCAGCCAGGCGGGGTTTTCCCAAGATACGCAGTATTTT.